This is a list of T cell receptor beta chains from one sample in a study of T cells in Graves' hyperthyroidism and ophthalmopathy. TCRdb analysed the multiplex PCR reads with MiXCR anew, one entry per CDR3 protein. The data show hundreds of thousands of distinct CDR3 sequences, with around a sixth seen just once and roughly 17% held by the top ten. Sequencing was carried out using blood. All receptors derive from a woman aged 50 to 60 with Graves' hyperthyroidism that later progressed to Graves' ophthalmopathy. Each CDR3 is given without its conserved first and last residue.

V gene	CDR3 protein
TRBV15	ATSRDPDSSYNSPLH
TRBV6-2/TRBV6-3	ASSRLASIGNEQF
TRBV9	ASSVEPRNYGYT
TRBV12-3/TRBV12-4	ASRPGTEHYGYT
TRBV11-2	ASVENTEAF
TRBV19	ASSPSTGAPQH
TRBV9	ASSPHPGGGSEQF
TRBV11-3	ASSFWTGRTQY
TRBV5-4	ASSLGIAGELF
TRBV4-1	ASSQVLDLNQPQH
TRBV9	ASSERNTGTGVGNEQF
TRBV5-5	ASSFRPGLGGSNQPQH
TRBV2	ASSDRLAGPSTDTQY
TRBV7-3	ASSLFEAGGGGEQF
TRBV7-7	ASSPGLAGPQETQY
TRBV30	AWRDSGGYQPQH
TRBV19	ASNTGLANTEAF
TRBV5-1	ASSFGTTRVNTEAF
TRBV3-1	ASSPAGTGGSETQY
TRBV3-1	ASSPDRDSNQPQH
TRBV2	ASTILAGVTGELF
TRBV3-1	ASSQPTGATNEKLF
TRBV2	ASIGEDKPGPHGYT
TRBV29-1	SARGTQTYEQY
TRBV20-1	SAPTYEKLF
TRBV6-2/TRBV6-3	ASTMDLDYGYT
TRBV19	ASTLSAYNEQF
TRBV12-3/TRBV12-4	ASRPGTLIYNEQF
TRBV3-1	ASSQEVGGLGNQPQH
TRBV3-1	ASSYIRGETQY
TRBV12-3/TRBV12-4	ASSSRREWNEQF